Sequencing of this TCR beta chain was carried out in a study of neurological immune-mediated disorders. Over 200 million TCR-beta sequences from 15-18 subjects came out of each sequencing run. TCRdb re-called the 5' RACE reads through MiXCR, storing one row per CDR3 protein. The table shows tens of thousands of distinct CDR3 sequences, with 2.5% to 3.5% occurring only once. The CDR3 runs to 14 residues. Germline V gene data show CDR1 as SGHNT and CDR2 as YYREEE (reference sequence). V lost 0 bases and J 7 bases, leaving 13 bases between the germline ends. The sequenced material came from PBMCs. The sequence derives from a woman aged 50 to 60 with multiple sclerosis. V is TRBV5-4 and J is TRBJ1-1, with D possibly matching TRBD1 (5 bases). CDR3 residues: CASSLATGTGEAFF. The CDR3 DNA sequence: TGTGCCAGCAGCTTGGCTACGGGGACGGGTGAAGCTTTCTTT.